Listed here are 21 T cell receptor beta chains from one sample, sequenced in a study of blood T cell repertoires in COVID-19. TCRdb's table, derived via immunoSEQ multiplex PCR, lists solely in-frame clones and lacks some. The profile shows tens of thousands of clones, 88% of them singletons. The sample was peripheral blood. Receptors originate from a woman of 80 years or more with active COVID-19.

V and J are TRBV7-8 and TRBJ2-7, with 9 bases identical to TRBD1. The CDR3 loop spans 13 amino acids. Germline-derived CDR1 and CDR2 are SGHVS and FQNEAQ. V lost 5 bases and J lost 5; bases outside the gene matches: 4. CDR3 nucleotide sequence: TGTGCCAGCAGCCGGGACAGGGACCACGAGCAGTACTTC. Its protein is CASSRDRDHEQYF.

The chain uses TRBV30 and TRBJ2-1; D possibly corresponds to TRBD1 (6 bases). Looked up from germline, CDR1 is GTSNPN and CDR2 is SVGIG (reference sequence). This CDR3 is 13 amino acids long. V was trimmed by 5 bases and J by 4 bases, leaving 12 bases between them. The CDR3 region has the DNA TGTGCCTGGGATAAAGGACAGTACAATGAGCAGTTCTTC. Its protein product is CAWDKGQYNEQFF.

This clone was counted a single time. The rearrangement joins TRBV10-3 to TRBJ1-2; D gene ambiguous. The CDR3 is made up of 13 amino acids. Germline lookup yields CDR1 ENHRY and CDR2 SYGVKD. The V and J ends lost 10 bases and 4 bases respectively, with 16 bases between them. CDR3 protein: CATQEGFSYGYTF. CDR3 bases: TGTGCCACCCAAGAGGGTTTTTCCTATGGCTACACCTTC.

V is TRBV7-9 and J is TRBJ2-7; 11 positions agree with TRBD2. Trimming cost V 4 bases and J 4 bases; bases outside gene matches: 3. Germline V gives CDR1 SEHNR, CDR2 FQNEAQ (reference sequence). The CDR3 runs to 14 residues. CDR3 coding DNA: TGTGCCAGCAGCTCGGGACTAGCGGTGTACGAGCAGTACTTC. Its protein is CASSSGLAVYEQYF. Full variable domain (outside the CDR3, taken from reference TRBV7-9 and TRBJ2-7): DTGVSQNPRHKITKRGQNVTFRCDPISEHNRLYWYRQTLGQGPEFLTYFQNEAQLEKSRLLSDRFSAERPKGSFSTLEIQRTEQGDSAMYLCASSSGLAVYEQYFGPGTRLTVT.

This clone was seen just once. Additional DNA sequences in this sample encode the identical CDR3. The CDR3 nucleotides read TGTGCCAGCAGCGTAGTCAGCGGGGGCACAGATACGCAGTATTTT. Translating it yields CASSVVSGGTDTQYF. The chain has TRBV9 and TRBJ2-3; 7 bases are shared with TRBD2. V lost 0 bases to trimming and J lost 1 base; unmatched junction nucleotides: 2. The CDR3 totals 15 residues. Germline V lookup: CDR1 SGDLS, CDR2 YYNGEE.

The gene calls are TRBV9 and TRBJ2-1; perhaps TRBD2 as D (5 bases). The germline gives CDR1 SGDLS, CDR2 YYNGEE. Trimming took off 0 bases at V and 7 bases at J, with 14 bases between the two ends. The CDR3 covers 15 residues. The CDR3 coding sequence is TGTGCCAGCAGCGTAGGGGTAGCACGCGGGAATGAGCAGTTCTTC. As protein: CASSVGVARGNEQFF.

V and J are TRBV4-3 and TRBJ2-3; 15 nucleotides align to TRBD2. V lost 4 bases, J lost 2 bases, and 10 bases stayed unmatched. The germline V gene has CDR1 LGHNA and CDR2 YSLEER. This CDR3 comprises 19 residues. CDR3: CASSRGLAGGPTFTDTQYF. The CDR3 DNA reads TGCGCCAGCAGCCGAGGACTAGCGGGAGGGCCAACGTTCACAGATACGCAGTATTTT.

The CDR3 loop is CASSLSPARSSYEQYF. In DNA form, the CDR3 reads TGTGCCAGCAGTTTATCCCCCGCGCGGAGCTCCTACGAGCAGTACTTC. This chain joins TRBV28 and TRBJ2-7; D gene unclear. The CDR3 has 16 amino acids. The germline V gene encodes CDR1 MDHEN and CDR2 SYDVKM. The ends were cut back, 1 base at V and 0 bases at J, with 13 bases in the middle.

The chain combines TRBV19 with TRBJ1-1, with D tentatively TRBD1 (5 bases). CDR1 and CDR2 from the germline V gene are LNHDA and SQIVND (reference sequence). The CDR3 contains 15 residues. V shed 3 bases and J shed 5 bases, with 16 bases lying between them. The CDR3 loop is CASSIEGRERTEAFF. CDR3 bases: TGTGCCAGTAGTATCGAAGGCAGGGAACGAACTGAAGCTTTCTTT.

This sequence joins TRBV7-2 and TRBJ1-5; possibly TRBD1 for D (5 bases). Germline V gives CDR1 SGHTA, CDR2 FQGNSA. This CDR3 has 13 amino acids. V dropped 3 bases and J dropped 7 bases, with 10 bases sitting between them. CDR3 bases: TGTGCCAGCAGCTTTTCAGGGTCACAGCCCCAGCATTTT. Residues: CASSFSGSQPQHF.

The rearrangement links TRBV7-9 to TRBJ2-7, with 10 bases aligning to TRBD1. The V gene's germline CDR1 is SEHNR and CDR2 FQNEAQ (reference sequence). This CDR3 is built from 13 residues. The trim removed 5 bases at V and 6 bases at J, leaving 4 bases unmatched. CDR3 sequence reads: CASSRQGAGEQYF. The DNA of the CDR3 is TGTGCCAGCAGCCGACAGGGGGCGGGCGAGCAGTACTTC. The full variable domain, completed using reference TRBV7-9 and TRBJ2-7, is DTGVSQNPRHKITKRGQNVTFRCDPISEHNRLYWYRQTLGQGPEFLTYFQNEAQLEKSRLLSDRFSAERPKGSFSTLEIQRTEQGDSAMYLCASSRQGAGEQYFGPGTRLTVT.

The chain carries TRBV19 and TRBJ2-5; TRBD1 matches 10 bases. With V trimmed by 5 bases and J by 5 bases, 8 bases remained unmatched. Germline assignment: CDR1 LNHDA and CDR2 SQIVND (reference sequence). There are 15 residues in the CDR3. This CDR3 reads CASSSTGGAGETQYF. In DNA, the CDR3 is TGTGCCAGTAGTTCGACAGGGGGCGCTGGGGAGACCCAGTACTTC.

This sequence joins TRBV7-2 and TRBJ2-2, with 7 bases aligning to TRBD2. CDR3 size: 15 residues. After removal of 4 bases from V and 6 bases from J, the junction contained 8 bases not matched to a gene. Germline lookup yields CDR1 SGHTA and CDR2 FQGNSA. The CDR3 region is CASSSSGLPPGELFF. The CDR3 nucleotides are TGTGCCAGCAGCTCCTCGGGACTACCCCCCGGGGAGCTGTTTTTT.

The chain couples TRBV12-5 to TRBJ2-1; 10 bases line up with TRBD1. The CDR3 extends over 18 amino acids. The J segment lost 3 bases and the V segment lost 4 bases, leaving 12 bases of the junction unmatched. The germline V gene has CDR1 LGHNT and CDR2 FRNRAP. Written as DNA, the CDR3 is TGTGCTAGTGGTTCCTACCCTCCCCGGGACAGGGGCTACAATGAGCAGTTCTTC. It encodes CASGSYPPRDRGYNEQFF.

This chain links TRBV15 with TRBJ2-7, with no clear D. The V end was cut by 0 bases, the J end by 7 bases, with 10 bases between. Germline CDR1 reads LNHNV; CDR2 reads YYDKDF (reference sequence). The CDR3 spans 13 residues. CDR3 amino acids: CATSRDPTREQYF. The CDR3 region has the DNA TGTGCCACCAGCAGAGACCCCACGAGGGAGCAGTACTTC. The complete variable domain, with remaining parts taken from reference TRBV15 and TRBJ2-7, reads DAMVIQNPRYQVTQFGKPVTLSCSQTLNHNVMYWYQQKSSQAPKLLFHYYDKDFNNEADTPDNFQSRRPNTSFCFLDIRSPGLGDTAMYLCATSRDPTREQYFGPGTRLTVT.

V and J are TRBV2 and TRBJ2-1; maybe TRBD2 (5 bases). Looked up from germline, CDR1 is SNHLY and CDR2 is FYNNEI. The CDR3 contains 15 residues. Trimming removed 10 bases at V and 3 bases at J, with 19 bases between. The chain's CDR3 is CAIPRTRALYNEQFF. CDR3 sequence (DNA): TGTGCCATCCCCCGGACGCGGGCGCTCTACAATGAGCAGTTCTTC.

This clone was seen a few times. The chain has TRBV18 and TRBJ1-6, with D perhaps matching TRBD1 (6 bases). CDR1 is KGHSH and CDR2 is LQKENI in the germline V gene. The CDR3 is made up of 15 amino acids. Trimming pared 3 bases from V and 7 bases from J, leaving 13 bases between. The CDR3 here is CASSPPGDGNSPLHF. CDR3 nucleotides: TGTGCCAGCTCACCGCCAGGGGACGGGAATTCACCCCTCCACTTT.

This chain joins TRBV9 and TRBJ1-2; a possible D gene is TRBD1 (5 bases). The germline CDR1 and CDR2 sequences are SGDLS and YYNGEE. The CDR3 totals 13 residues. Between the trimmed V and J ends, which lost 3 bases and 8 bases, there was a span of 14 bases. The CDR3 DNA sequence: TGTGCCAGCAGCGGGCTAGTAGGGGCCGGCTACACCTTC. Protein sequence: CASSGLVGAGYTF.

The chain is built from TRBV28 and TRBJ2-3; D unresolved. V was clipped by 8 bases and J by 3 bases, with 15 bases between them. CDR1 MDHEN and CDR2 SYDVKM come from the germline V gene. This CDR3 region has 14 residues. CDR3 in DNA: TGTGCCAGCCGTATGGCTGCAGAAACAGATACGCAGTATTTT. It codes for CASRMAAETDTQYF.

This chain connects TRBV7-6 to TRBJ2-7; 11 bases agree with TRBD1. The junction had 9 bases not matched to a gene; V was cut back by 5 bases and J by 6 bases. CDR1 SGHVS and CDR2 FNYEAQ come from the germline V gene. The CDR3 sequence is 15 residues long. CDR3 loop: CASSRGTGGIGEQYF. The CDR3 nucleotides read TGTGCCAGCAGCCGTGGGACAGGGGGGATCGGCGAGCAGTACTTC.

The gene calls are TRBV6-2 or TRBV6-3 and TRBJ2-5, with D perhaps TRBD2 (7 bases). There are 15 residues in the CDR3. Trimming removed 6 bases at V and 6 bases at J, with 20 bases between. CDR1 and CDR2 (germline): MNHEY, SVGEGT. CDR3: CASSPSPAGAKTQYF. DNA for the CDR3: TGTGCCAGCAGCCCATCCCCGGCGGGGGCGAAGACCCAGTACTTC.